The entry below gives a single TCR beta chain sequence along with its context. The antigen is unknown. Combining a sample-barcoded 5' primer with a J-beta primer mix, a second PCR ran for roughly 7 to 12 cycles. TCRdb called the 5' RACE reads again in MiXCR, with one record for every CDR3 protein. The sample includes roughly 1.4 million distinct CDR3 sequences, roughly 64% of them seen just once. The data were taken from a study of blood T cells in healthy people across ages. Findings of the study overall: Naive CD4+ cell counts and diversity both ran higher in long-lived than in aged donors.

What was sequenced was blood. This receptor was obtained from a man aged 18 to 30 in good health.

In DNA form, the CDR3 reads TGTGCCATCAGTGCGGGGCAGGACGGACAAAAACTGTTTTTT. Translation: CAISAGQDGQKLFF. The chain combines TRBV10-3 with TRBJ1-4; possibly TRBD1 for D (5 bases). This CDR3 spans 14 amino acids. Germline CDR1 reads ENHRY; CDR2 reads SYGVKD. Trimming stripped 4 bases from V and 9 bases from J, with 15 bases between.